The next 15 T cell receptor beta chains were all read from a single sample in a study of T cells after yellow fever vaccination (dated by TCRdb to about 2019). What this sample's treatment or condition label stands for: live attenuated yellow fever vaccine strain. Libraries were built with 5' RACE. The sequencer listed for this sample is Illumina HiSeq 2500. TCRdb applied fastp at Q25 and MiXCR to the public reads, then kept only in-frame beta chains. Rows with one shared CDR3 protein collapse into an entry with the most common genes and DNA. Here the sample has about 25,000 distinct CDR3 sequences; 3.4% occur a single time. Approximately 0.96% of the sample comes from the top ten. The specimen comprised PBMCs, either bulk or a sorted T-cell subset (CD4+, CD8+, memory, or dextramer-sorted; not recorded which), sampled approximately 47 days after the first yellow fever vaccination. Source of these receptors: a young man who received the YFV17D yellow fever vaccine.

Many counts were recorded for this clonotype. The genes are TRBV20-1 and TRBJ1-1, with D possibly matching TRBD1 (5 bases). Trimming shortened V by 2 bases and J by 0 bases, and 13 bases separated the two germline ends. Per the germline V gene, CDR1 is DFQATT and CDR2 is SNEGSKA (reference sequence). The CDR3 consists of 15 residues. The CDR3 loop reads CSARRQPLMNTEAFF. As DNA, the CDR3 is TGCAGTGCTAGAAGACAGCCTCTCATGAACACTGAAGCTTTCTTT.

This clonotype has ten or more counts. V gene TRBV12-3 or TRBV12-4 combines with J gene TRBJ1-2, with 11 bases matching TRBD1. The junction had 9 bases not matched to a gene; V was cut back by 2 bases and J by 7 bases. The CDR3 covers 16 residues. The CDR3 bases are TGTGCCAGCAGTTTACTGCCGGACAGGGGGCGAGGTGGCTACACCTTC. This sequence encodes CASSLLPDRGRGGYTF.

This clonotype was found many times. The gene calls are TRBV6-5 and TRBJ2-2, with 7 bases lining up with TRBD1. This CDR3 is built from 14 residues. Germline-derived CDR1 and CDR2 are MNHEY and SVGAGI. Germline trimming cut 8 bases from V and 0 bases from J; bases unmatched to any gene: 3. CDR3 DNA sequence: TGTGCCAGCCGGGACAGCTCGAACACCGGGGAGCTGTTTTTT. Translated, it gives CASRDSSNTGELFF.

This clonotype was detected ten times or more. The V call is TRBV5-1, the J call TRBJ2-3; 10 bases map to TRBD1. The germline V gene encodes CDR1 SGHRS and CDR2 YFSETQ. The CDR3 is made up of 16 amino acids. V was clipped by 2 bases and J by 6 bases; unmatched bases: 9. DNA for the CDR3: TGCGCCAGCAGCTTCGATCCCGGGACAGGGGCGGATACGCAGTATTTT. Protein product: CASSFDPGTGADTQYF.

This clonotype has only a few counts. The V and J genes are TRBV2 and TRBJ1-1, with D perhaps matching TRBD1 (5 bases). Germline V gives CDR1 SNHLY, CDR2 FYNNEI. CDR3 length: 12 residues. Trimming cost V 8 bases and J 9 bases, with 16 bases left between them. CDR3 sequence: CASAGTPGQAFF. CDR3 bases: TGTGCCAGCGCCGGGACGCCCGGCCAAGCTTTCTTT.

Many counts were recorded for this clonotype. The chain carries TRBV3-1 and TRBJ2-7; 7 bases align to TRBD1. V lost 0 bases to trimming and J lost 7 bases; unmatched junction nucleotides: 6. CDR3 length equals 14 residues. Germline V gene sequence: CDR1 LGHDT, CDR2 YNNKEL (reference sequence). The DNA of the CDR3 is TGTGCCAGCAGCCAAGAAGGTGCCAGGGGGGAGCAGTACGTC. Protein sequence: CASSQEGARGEQYV.

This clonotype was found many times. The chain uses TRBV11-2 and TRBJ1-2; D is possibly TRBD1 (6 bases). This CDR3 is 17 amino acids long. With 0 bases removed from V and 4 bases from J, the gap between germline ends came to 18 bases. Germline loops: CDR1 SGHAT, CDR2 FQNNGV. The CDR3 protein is CASSLERAVTGLYGYTF. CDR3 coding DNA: TGTGCCAGCAGCTTAGAACGGGCCGTGACAGGCCTCTATGGCTACACCTTC. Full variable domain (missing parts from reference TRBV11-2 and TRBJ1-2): EAGVAQSPRYKIIEKRQSVAFWCNPISGHATLYWYQQILGQGPKLLIQFQNNGVVDDSQLPKDRFSAERLKGVDSTLKIQPAKLEDSAVYLCASSLERAVTGLYGYTFGSGTRLTVV.

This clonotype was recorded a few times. DNA of the CDR3: TGTGCCAGCGGCAGACAGGGCCAGTCCCTCAATCAGCCCCAGCATTTT. This gives the protein CASGRQGQSLNQPQHF. V gene TRBV28 combines with J gene TRBJ1-5; 7 bases match TRBD1. V lost 8 bases, J lost 3 bases, and 13 bases stayed unmatched. From germline, CDR1 is MDHEN and CDR2 SYDVKM. The CDR3 sequence is 16 residues long.

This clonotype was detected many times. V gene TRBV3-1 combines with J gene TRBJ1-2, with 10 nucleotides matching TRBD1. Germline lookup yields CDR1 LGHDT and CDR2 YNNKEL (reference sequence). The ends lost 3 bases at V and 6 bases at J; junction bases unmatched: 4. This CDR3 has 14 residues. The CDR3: CASSQGQGKHGYTF. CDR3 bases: TGTGCCAGCAGCCAGGGACAGGGGAAACATGGCTACACCTTC.

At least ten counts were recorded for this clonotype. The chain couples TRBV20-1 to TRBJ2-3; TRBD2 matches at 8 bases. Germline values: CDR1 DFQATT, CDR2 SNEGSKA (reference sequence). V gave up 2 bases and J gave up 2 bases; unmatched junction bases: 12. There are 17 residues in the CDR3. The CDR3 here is CSARTWLGLGPTDTQYF. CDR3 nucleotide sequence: TGCAGTGCTAGAACCTGGTTGGGACTAGGCCCCACAGATACGCAGTATTTT.

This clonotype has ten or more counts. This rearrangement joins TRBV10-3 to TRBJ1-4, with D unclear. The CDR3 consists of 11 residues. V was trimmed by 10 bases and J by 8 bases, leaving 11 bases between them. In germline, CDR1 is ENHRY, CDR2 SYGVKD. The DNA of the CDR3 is TGTGCCACAGGTCCCGCCGAAAAACTGTTTTTT. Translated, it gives CATGPAEKLFF.

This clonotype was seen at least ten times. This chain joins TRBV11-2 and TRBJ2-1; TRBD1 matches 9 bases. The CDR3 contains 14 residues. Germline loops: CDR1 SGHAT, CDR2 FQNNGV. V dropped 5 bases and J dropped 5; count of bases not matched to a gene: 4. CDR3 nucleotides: TGTGCCAGCAGCCGACAGGGGGGGAACAATGAGCAGTTCTTC. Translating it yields CASSRQGGNNEQFF.

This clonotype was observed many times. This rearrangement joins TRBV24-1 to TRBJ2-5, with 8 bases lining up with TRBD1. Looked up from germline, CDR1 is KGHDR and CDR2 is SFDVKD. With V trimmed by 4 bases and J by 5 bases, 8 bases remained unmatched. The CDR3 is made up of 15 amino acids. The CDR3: CATSDPRGTGETQYF. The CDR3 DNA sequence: TGTGCCACCAGTGACCCCAGGGGGACAGGCGAGACCCAGTACTTC.

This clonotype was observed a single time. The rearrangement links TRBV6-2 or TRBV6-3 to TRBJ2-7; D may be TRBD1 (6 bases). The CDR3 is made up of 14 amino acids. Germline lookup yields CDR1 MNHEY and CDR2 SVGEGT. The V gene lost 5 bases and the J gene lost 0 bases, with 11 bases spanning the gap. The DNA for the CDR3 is TGTGCCAGCAGTCGACAGGAGATCTCCTACGAGCAGTACTTC. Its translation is CASSRQEISYEQYF.

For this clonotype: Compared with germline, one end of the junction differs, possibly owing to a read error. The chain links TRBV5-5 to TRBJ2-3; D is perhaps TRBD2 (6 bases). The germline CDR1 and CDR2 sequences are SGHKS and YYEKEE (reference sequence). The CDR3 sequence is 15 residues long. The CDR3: CAISPWTTAADTQYF. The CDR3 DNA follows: TGTGCCATCAGCCCTTGGACTACTGCGGCAGATACGCAGTATTTT.